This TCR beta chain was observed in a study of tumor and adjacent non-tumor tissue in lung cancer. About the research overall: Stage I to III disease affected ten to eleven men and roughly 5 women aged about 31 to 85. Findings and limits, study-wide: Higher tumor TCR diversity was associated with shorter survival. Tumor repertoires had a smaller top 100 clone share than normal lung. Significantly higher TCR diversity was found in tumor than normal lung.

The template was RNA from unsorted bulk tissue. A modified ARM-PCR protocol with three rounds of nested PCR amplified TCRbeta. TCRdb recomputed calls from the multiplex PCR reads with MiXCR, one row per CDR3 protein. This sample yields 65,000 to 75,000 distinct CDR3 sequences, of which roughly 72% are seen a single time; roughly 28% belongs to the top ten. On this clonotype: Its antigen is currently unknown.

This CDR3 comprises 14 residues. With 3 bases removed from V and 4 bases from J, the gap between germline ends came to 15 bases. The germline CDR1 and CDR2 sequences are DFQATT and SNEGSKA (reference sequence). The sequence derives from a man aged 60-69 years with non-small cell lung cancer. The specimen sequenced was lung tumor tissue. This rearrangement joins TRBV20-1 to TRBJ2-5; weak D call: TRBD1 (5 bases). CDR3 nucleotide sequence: TGCAGTGCTAGCCGCACAGGCCCGACAGAGACCCAGTACTTC. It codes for CSASRTGPTETQYF.